Here is one T cell receptor beta chain with its context. The assay was immunoSEQ multiplex PCR, and TCRdb's table has in-frame clones only and misses some. The sample yields around 190,000 clones, about 82% seen once. The sample belongs to a study of blood T cell repertoires in COVID-19. Germline V gives CDR1 SGHVS, CDR2 FNYEAQ. There are 15 residues in the CDR3. V shed 5 bases and J shed 2 bases, with 12 bases lying between them. The rearrangement joins TRBV7-6 to TRBJ1-4; D call uncertain. Sequencing was performed on PBMCs or T cells enriched from blood (not recorded which). The TCR sequence derives from a man aged 40-49 years with acute COVID-19. CDR3 sequence: CASSPRERTNEKLFF. Here the CDR3 DNA reads TGTGCCAGCAGCCCCCGAGAGAGGACTAATGAAAAACTGTTTTTT.